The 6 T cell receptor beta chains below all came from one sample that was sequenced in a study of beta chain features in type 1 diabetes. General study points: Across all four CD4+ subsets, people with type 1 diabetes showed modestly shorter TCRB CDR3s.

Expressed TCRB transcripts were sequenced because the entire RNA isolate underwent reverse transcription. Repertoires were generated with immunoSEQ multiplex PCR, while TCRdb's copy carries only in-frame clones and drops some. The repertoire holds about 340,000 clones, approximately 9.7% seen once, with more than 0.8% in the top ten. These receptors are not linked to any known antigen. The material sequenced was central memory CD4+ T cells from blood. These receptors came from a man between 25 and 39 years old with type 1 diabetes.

CDR3 in amino acids: CASSERTGDYEQYF. CDR3 bases: TGTGCCAGCAGTGAACGAACAGGGGACTACGAGCAGTACTTC. V usage is TRBV2 and J usage is TRBJ2-7, with 7 positions matching TRBD1. Germline-derived CDR1 and CDR2 are SNHLY and FYNNEI. V dropped 2 bases and J dropped 3; count of bases not matched to a gene: 4. The CDR3 has 14 residues. Drawing the rest from reference TRBV2 and TRBJ2-7, the complete variable domain is EPEVTQTPSHQVTQMGQEVILRCVPISNHLYFYWYRQILGQKVEFLVSFYNNEISEKSEIFDDQFSVERPDGSNFTLKIRSTKLEDSAMYFCASSERTGDYEQYFGPGTRLTVT.

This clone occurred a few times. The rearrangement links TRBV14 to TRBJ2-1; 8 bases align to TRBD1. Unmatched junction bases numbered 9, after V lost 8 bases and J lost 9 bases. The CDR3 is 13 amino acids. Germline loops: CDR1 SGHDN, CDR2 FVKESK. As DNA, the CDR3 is TGTGCCAGCCTTAGGACAGGGTTCCCTGAGCAGTTCTTC. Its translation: CASLRTGFPEQFF.

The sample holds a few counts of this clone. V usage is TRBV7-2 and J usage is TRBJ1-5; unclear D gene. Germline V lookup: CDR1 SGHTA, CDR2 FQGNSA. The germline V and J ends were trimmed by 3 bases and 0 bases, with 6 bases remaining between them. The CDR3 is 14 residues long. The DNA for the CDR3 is TGTGCCAGCAGCTTTGGCTATAGCAATCAGCCCCAGCATTTT. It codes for CASSFGYSNQPQHF.

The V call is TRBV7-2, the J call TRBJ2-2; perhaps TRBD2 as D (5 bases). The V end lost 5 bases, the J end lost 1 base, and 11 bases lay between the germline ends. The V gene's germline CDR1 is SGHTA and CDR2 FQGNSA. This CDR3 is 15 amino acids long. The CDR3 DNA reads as TGTGCCAGCAGCCGCTACGGGGAGAACACCGGGGAGCTGTTTTTT. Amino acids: CASSRYGENTGELFF.

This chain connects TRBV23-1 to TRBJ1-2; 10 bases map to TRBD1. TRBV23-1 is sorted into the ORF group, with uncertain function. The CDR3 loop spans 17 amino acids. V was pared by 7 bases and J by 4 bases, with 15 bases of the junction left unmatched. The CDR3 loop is CASTERLWGQGIYGYTF. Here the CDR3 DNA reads TGCGCCAGCACCGAGCGCCTCTGGGGACAGGGGATCTATGGCTACACCTTC.

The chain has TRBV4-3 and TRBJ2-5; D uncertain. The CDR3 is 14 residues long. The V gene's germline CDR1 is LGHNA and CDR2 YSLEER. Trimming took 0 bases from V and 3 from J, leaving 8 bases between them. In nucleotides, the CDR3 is TGCGCCAGCAGCCAAGATGTTGGGGAAGAGACCCAGTACTTC. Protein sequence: CASSQDVGEETQYF.